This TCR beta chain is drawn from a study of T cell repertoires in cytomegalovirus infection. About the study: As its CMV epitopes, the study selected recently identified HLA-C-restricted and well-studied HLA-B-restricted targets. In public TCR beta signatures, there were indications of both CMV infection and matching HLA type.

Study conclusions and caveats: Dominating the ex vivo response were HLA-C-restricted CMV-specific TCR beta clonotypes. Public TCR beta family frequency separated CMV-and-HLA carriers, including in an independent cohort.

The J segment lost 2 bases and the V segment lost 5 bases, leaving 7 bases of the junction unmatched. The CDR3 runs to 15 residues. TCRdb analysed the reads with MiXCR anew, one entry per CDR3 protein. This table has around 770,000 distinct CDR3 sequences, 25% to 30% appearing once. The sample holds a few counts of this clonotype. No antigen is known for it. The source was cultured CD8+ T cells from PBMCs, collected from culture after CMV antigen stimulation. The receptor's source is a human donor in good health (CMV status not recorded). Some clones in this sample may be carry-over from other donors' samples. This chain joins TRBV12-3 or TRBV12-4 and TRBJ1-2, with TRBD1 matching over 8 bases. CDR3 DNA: TGTGCCAGCAGTGTTCGGACAGGGAGGAACTATGGCTACACCTTC. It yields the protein CASSVRTGRNYGYTF.